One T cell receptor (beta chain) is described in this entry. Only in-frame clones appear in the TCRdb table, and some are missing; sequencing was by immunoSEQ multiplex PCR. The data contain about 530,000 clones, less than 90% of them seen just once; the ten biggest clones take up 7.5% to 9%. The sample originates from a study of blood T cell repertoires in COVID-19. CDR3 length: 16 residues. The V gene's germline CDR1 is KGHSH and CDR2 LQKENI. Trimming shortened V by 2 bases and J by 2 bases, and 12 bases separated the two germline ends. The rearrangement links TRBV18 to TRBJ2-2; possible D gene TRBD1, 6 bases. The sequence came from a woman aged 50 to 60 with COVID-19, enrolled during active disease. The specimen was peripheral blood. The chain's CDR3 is CASSPVTGRNTGELFF. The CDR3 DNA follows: TGTGCCAGCTCACCAGTGACAGGACGAAACACCGGGGAGCTGTTTTTT.